This T cell receptor beta chain derives from a study of blood T cell repertoires in COVID-19. TCRdb's copy holds only in-frame clones and misses some; the assay was immunoSEQ multiplex PCR. The sample holds a few hundred thousand clones; 85% to 90% are singletons and the top ten take 3%. CDR1 is SSHAT, CDR2 FNYEAQ, per germline (reference sequence). This CDR3 is built from 17 residues. V lost 1 base to trimming and J lost 1 base, with 11 bases between them. This clone is a singleton in its sample. The material sequenced was peripheral blood. The chain links TRBV7-7 to TRBJ2-6; D perhaps matches TRBD2 (6 bases). The TCR was taken from a man aged 55 to 69 with acute or convalescent COVID-19. CDR3 bases: TGTGCCAGCAGCTTAGTCGCGGGGAGGTCTGGGGCCAACGTCCTGACTTTC. It specifies CASSLVAGRSGANVLTF.